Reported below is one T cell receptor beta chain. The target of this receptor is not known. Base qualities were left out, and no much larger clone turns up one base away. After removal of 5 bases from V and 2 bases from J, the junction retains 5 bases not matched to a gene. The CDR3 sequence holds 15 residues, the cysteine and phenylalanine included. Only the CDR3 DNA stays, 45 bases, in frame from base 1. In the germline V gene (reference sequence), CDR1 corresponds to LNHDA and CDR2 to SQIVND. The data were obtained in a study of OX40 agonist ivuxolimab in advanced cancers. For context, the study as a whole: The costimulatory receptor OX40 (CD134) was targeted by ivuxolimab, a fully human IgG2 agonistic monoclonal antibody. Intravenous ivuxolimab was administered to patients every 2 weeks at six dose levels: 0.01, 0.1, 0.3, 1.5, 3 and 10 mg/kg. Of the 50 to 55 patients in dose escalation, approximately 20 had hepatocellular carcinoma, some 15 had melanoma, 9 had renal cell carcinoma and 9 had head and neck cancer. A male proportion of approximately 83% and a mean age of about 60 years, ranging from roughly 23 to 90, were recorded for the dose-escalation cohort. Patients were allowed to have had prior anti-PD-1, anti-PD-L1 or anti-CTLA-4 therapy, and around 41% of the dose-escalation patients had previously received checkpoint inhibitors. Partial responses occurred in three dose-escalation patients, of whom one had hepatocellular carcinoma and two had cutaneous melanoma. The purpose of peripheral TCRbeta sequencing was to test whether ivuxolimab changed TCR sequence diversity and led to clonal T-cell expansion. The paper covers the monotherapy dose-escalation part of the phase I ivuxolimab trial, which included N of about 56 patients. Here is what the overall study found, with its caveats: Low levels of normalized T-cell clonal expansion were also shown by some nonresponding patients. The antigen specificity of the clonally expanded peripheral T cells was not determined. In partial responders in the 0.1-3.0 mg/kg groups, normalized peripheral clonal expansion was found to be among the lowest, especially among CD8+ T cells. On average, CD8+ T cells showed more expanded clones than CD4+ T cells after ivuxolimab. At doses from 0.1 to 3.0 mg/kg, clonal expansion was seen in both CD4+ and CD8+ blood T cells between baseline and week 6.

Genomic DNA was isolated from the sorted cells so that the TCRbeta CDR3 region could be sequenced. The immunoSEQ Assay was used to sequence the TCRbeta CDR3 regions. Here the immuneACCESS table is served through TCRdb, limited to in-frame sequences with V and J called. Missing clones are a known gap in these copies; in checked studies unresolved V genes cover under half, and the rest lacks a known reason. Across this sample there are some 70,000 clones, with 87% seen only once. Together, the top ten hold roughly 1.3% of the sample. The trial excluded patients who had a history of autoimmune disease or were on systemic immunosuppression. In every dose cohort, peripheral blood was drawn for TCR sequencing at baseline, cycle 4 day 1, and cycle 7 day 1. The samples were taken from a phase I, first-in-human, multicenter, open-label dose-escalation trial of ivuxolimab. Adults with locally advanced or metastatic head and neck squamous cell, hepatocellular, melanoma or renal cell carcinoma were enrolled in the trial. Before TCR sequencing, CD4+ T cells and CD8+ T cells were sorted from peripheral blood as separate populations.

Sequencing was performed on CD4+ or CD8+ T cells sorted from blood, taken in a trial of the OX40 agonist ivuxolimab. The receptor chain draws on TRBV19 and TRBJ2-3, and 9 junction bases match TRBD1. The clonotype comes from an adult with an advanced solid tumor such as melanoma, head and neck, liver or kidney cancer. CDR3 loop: CASSHRDRDTDTQYF. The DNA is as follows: TGTGCCAGTAGTCACCGGGACAGGGACACAGATACGCAGTATTTT.